This T cell receptor beta chain was sequenced for a study of cytomegalovirus exposure and HLA in healthy donors. Points from the study as a whole: In terms of immune exposure information, only CMV serostatus was available. Rarity marked most TCR sequences, yet some public TCRs occurred in many donors. Earlier results showed most TCR beta V segments being productive about 90% or about 30% of the time. Some TCR beta chains (about 180 of them) were listed as cytomegalovirus-associated.

Trimming left V 4 bases short and J 4 bases short, with 14 bases between. Per the germline V gene, CDR1 is LNHDA and CDR2 is SQIVND (reference sequence). CDR3 length: 14 amino acids. PCR was performed using 60 Vbeta and 13 Jbeta primers. Only in-frame clones appear in the TCRdb table, and some are missing; sequencing was by immunoSEQ multiplex PCR. Counted here are 130,000 to 150,000 clones, 60% to 85% occurring once; the ten biggest clones make up approximately 13%. This clone has a handful of counts. Antigen unknown. The chain links TRBV19 to TRBJ2-7; possibly TRBD2 for D (5 bases). The sample comprised PBMCs. This TCR came from a man aged 40-55 years in good health and CMV-seropositive. The CDR3 DNA follows: TGTGCCAGTAGTACTTACCCATCGGGGTACGAGCAGTACTTC. Amino acid sequence: CASSTYPSGYEQYF.